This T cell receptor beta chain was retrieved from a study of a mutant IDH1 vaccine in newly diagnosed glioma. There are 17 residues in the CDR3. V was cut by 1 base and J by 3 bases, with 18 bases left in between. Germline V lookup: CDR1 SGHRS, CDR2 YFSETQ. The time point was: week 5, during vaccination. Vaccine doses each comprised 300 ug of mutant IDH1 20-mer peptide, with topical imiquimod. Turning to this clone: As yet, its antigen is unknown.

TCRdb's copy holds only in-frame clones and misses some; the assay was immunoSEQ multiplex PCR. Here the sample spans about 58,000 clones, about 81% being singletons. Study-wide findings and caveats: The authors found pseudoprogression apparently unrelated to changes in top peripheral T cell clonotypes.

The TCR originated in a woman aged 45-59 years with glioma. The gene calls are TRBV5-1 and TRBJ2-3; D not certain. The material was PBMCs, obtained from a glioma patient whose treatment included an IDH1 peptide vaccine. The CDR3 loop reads CASSLSPEPSATDTQYF. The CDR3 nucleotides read TGCGCCAGCAGCTTGTCCCCCGAACCATCAGCGACAGATACGCAGTATTTT.